This T cell receptor beta chain was identified in a study of blood T cell repertoires in COVID-19. Study information: Specimens from acute and convalescent COVID-19 originated in the United States, Italy and Spain. PBMCs, B-cell-depleted T cells, or T cells provided the cDNA or gDNA that made up the material.

Study processing details: Reference gene primer amplification gave estimated nucleated cell counts. Only in-frame clones appear in the TCRdb table, and some are missing; sequencing was by immunoSEQ multiplex PCR. That table is the source of V, J and clone size, and D and trimming were worked out from the DNA. The data contain roughly 93,000 clones, about 87% of them seen just once; the ten biggest clones take up about 1%. The CDR3 length is 17 residues. What was sequenced was peripheral blood. This TCR was recovered from a human donor in a cohort sampled during active COVID-19. The chain carries TRBV1 and TRBJ2-1; the table's TRBD2 call for D was not verified on the DNA. TRBV1 is reported as a pseudogene. DNA for the CDR3: TGCACCAGCAGCCAAGATTACGGGACTAGCGGTCAGGATGAGCAGTTCTTC. Translation: CTSSQDYGTSGQDEQFF.